These T cell receptor beta chains were read from a single sample in a study of blood T cell repertoires in COVID-19. Measured with immunoSEQ multiplex PCR; TCRdb has only the in-frame clones, and not every one. Of some 140,000 clones in the sample, just under 85% were seen once. The sample taken for sequencing was peripheral blood. The source of these receptors is a woman aged 60-70 years with acute or convalescent COVID-19. CDR3s include the opening cysteine and the closing phenylalanine or tryptophan. Fields, in order: CDR3 protein, J gene, V gene.

CDR3aa: CASSIAQGGGESTDTQYF; j_gene: TRBJ2-3; v_gene: TRBV19
CDR3aa: CASCRQRSNEQYF; j_gene: TRBJ2-7; v_gene: TRBV2
CDR3aa: CASSSDSDNEQFF; j_gene: TRBJ2-1; v_gene: TRBV11-3
CDR3aa: CASSFGRGHGYTF; j_gene: TRBJ1-2; v_gene: TRBV12-3/TRBV12-4
CDR3aa: CASSKNRGATEAFF; j_gene: TRBJ1-1; v_gene: TRBV3-1/TRBV3-2
CDR3aa: CASSPRTASNTEAFF; j_gene: TRBJ1-1; v_gene: TRBV2
CDR3aa: CASSFNRGETQYF; j_gene: TRBJ2-5; v_gene: TRBV5-1
CDR3aa: CASSPRGGGVYNEQFF; j_gene: TRBJ2-1; v_gene: TRBV18
CDR3aa: CASRGTGVNYGYTF; j_gene: TRBJ1-2; v_gene: TRBV9
CDR3aa: CASSWGQGGGQETQYF; j_gene: TRBJ2-5; v_gene: TRBV7-9
CDR3aa: CSVALAGDTRDTQYF; j_gene: TRBJ2-3; v_gene: TRBV29-1
CDR3aa: CASRPINRGPNYGYTF; j_gene: TRBJ1-2; v_gene: TRBV11-1
CDR3aa: CASSPGQGTGNTIYF; j_gene: TRBJ1-3; v_gene: TRBV4-1
CDR3aa: CASSLGGAVMNTEAFF; j_gene: TRBJ1-1; v_gene: TRBV5-1
CDR3aa: CASSLTVDYGYTF; j_gene: TRBJ1-2; v_gene: TRBV10-2
CDR3aa: CASSLRGLRETQYF; j_gene: TRBJ2-5; v_gene: TRBV5-6
CDR3aa: CASRLQGALGYTF; j_gene: TRBJ1-2; v_gene: TRBV12-3/TRBV12-4
CDR3aa: CASSPRVSLNNEQFF; j_gene: TRBJ2-1; v_gene: TRBV18
CDR3aa: CASSYSTLAGENEQFF; j_gene: TRBJ2-1; v_gene: TRBV6-5
CDR3aa: CASSPQENSNQPQHF; j_gene: TRBJ1-5; v_gene: TRBV4-1
CDR3aa: CASSVEAGAEDTQYF; j_gene: TRBJ2-3; v_gene: TRBV5-1
CDR3aa: CASSLRAGGWSDTQYF; j_gene: TRBJ2-3; v_gene: TRBV9
CDR3aa: CASSLSRRVTEAFF; j_gene: TRBJ1-1; v_gene: TRBV28
CDR3aa: CASSLRWDSGAEAFF; j_gene: TRBJ1-1; v_gene: TRBV7-2
CDR3aa: CASSRDSSIQYF; j_gene: TRBJ2-4; v_gene: TRBV11-3
CDR3aa: CASSMAGGDEQFF; j_gene: TRBJ2-1; v_gene: TRBV19
CDR3aa: CASSPTTSGGRDTQYF; j_gene: TRBJ2-3; v_gene: TRBV5-1
CDR3aa: CASSLGDRTNTEAFF; j_gene: TRBJ1-1; v_gene: TRBV28
CDR3aa: CASSFPRRGLSYGYTF; j_gene: TRBJ1-2; v_gene: TRBV28
CDR3aa: CASSLQLDRGLYEQYF; j_gene: TRBJ2-7; v_gene: TRBV5-1